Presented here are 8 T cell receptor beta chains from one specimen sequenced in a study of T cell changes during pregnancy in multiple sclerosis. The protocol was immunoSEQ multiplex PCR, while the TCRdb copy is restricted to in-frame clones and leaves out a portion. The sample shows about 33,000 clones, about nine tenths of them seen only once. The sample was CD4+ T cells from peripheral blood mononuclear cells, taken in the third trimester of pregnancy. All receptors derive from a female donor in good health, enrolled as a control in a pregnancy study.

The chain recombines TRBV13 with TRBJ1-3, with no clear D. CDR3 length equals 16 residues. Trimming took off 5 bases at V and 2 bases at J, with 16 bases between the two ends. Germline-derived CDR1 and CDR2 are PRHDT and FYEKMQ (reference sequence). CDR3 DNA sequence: TGTGCCAGCAGCCCCCCACAAGTGGGAGCTGGAAACACCATATATTTT. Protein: CASSPPQVGAGNTIYF.

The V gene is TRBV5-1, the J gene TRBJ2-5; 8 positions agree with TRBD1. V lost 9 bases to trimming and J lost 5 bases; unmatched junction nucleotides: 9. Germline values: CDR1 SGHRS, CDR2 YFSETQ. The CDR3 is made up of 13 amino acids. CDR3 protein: CATGQGMFETQYF. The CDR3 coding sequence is TGCGCCACCGGACAGGGTATGTTCGAGACCCAGTACTTC.

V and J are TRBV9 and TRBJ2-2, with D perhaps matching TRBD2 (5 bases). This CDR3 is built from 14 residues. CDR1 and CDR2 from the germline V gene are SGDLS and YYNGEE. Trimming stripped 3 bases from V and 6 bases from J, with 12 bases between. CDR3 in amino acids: CASSGIGGAGELFF. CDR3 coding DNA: TGTGCCAGCAGCGGAATAGGAGGAGCCGGGGAGCTGTTTTTT.

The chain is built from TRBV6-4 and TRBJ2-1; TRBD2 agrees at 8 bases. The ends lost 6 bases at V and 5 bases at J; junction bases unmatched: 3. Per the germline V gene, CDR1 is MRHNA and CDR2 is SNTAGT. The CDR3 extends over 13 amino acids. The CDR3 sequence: CASRLAENNEQFF. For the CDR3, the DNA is TGTGCCAGCAGACTAGCGGAGAACAATGAGCAGTTCTTC.

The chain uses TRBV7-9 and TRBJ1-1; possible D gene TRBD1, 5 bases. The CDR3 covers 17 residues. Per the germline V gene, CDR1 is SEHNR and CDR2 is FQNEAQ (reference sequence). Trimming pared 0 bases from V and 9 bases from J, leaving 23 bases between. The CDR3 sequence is CASSLARLGVASDKAFF. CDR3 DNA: TGTGCCAGCAGCTTAGCGCGTTTAGGGGTCGCGTCCGACAAAGCTTTCTTT. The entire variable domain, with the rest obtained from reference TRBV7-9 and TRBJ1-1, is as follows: DTGVSQNPRHKITKRGQNVTFRCDPISEHNRLYWYRQTLGQGPEFLTYFQNEAQLEKSRLLSDRFSAERPKGSFSTLEIQRTEQGDSAMYLCASSLARLGVASDKAFFGQGTRLTVV.

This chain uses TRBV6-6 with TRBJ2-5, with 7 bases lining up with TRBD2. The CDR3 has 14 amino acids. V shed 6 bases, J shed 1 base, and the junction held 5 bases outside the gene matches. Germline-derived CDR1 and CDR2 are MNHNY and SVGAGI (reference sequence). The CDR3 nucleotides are TGTGCCAGCAGCCCCCGACTAGCCCAAGAGACCCAGTACTTC. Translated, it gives CASSPRLAQETQYF.

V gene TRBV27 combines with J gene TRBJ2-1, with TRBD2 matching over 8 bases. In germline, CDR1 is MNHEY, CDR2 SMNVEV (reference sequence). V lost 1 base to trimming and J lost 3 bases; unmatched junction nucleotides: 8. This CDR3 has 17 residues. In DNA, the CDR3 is TGTGCCAGCAGTTTATTAACTAGCGGACGAATCTACAATGAGCAGTTCTTC. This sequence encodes CASSLLTSGRIYNEQFF.

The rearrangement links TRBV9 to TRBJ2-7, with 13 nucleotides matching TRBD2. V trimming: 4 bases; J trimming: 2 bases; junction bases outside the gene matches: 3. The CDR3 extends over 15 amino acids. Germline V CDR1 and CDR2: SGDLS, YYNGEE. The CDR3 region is CASSKLAGGPYEQYF. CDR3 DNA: TGTGCCAGCAGCAAACTAGCGGGGGGGCCCTACGAGCAGTACTTC.